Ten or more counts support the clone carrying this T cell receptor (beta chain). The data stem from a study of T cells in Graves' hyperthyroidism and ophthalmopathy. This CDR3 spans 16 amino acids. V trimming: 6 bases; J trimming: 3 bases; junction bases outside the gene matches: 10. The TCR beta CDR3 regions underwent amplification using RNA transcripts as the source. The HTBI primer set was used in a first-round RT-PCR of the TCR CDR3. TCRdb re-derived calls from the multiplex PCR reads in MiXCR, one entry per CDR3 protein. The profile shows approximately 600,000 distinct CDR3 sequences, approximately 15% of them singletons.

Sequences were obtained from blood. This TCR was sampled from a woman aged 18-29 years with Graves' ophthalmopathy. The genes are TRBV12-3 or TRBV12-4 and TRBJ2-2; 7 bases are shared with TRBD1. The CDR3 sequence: CASSSGTASDTGELFF. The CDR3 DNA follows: TGTGCCAGCAGCTCAGGGACAGCCAGTGACACCGGGGAGCTGTTTTTT.